The 21 T cell receptor beta chains reported below all come from one sample, sequenced in a study of blood T cell repertoires in COVID-19. The protocol was immunoSEQ multiplex PCR, while the TCRdb copy is restricted to in-frame clones and leaves out a portion. The sample includes 40,000 to 50,000 clones, around four fifths of them seen just once. The sample consisted of peripheral blood. These receptors originate from a man aged 50-60 years with active COVID-19.

CDR3 region: CAIRGTLGETQYF. For the CDR3, the DNA is TGTGCCATCAGGGGGACACTCGGGGAGACCCAGTACTTC. The chain uses TRBV10-3 and TRBJ2-5; D is perhaps TRBD1 (6 bases). The CDR3 covers 13 residues. V lost 6 bases and J 5 bases, leaving 13 bases between the germline ends. Germline-derived CDR1 and CDR2 are ENHRY and SYGVKD.

On this clone: This same CDR3 is encoded by further DNA sequences in the sample. This sequence joins TRBV19 and TRBJ2-7; 9 bases are a match to TRBD1. The CDR3 contains 14 residues. J lost 2 bases, V lost 3 bases, and 2 bases had no gene match. Germline assignment: CDR1 LNHDA and CDR2 SQIVND (reference sequence). CDR3 region: CASSMGTGTYEQYF. The CDR3 DNA reads TGTGCCAGTAGTATGGGGACAGGGACCTACGAGCAGTACTTC.

The chain links TRBV29-1 to TRBJ1-2; D may be TRBD1 (6 bases). Germline V gene data show CDR1 as SQVTM and CDR2 as ANQGSEA. The CDR3 runs 11 residues. The V gene lost 5 bases and the J gene lost 6 bases, with 10 bases spanning the gap. This CDR3 is CSVMGAHGYTF. The CDR3 DNA reads as TGCAGCGTTATGGGGGCACATGGCTACACCTTC.

The chain recombines TRBV7-2 with TRBJ2-3; D gene uncertain. Germline loops: CDR1 SGHTA, CDR2 FQGNSA. Trimming left V 5 bases short and J 5 bases short, with 5 bases between. CDR3 length: 11 residues. The CDR3 protein is CASSPRDTQYF. The CDR3 bases are TGTGCCAGCAGCCCCAGAGATACGCAGTATTTT. The whole variable domain, filled in from reference TRBV7-2 and TRBJ2-3, reads GAGVSQSPSNKVTEKGKDVELRCDPISGHTALYWYRQSLGQGLEFLIYFQGNSAPDKSGLPSDRFSAERTGGSVSTLTIQRTQQEDSAVYLCASSPRDTQYFGPGTRLTVL.

This chain links TRBV28 with TRBJ2-7, with D perhaps matching TRBD2 (6 bases). This CDR3 has 14 amino acids. V shed 4 bases and J shed 5 bases, with 15 bases lying between them. Germline values: CDR1 MDHEN, CDR2 SYDVKM. CDR3: CASSWAEGRDEQYF. In DNA form, the CDR3 reads TGTGCCAGCAGTTGGGCGGAGGGGCGCGACGAGCAGTACTTC.

The rearrangement joins TRBV18 to TRBJ1-1; perhaps TRBD1 as D (5 bases). CDR1 is KGHSH and CDR2 is LQKENI in the germline V gene. The ends were cut back, 1 base at V and 0 bases at J, with 6 bases in the middle. The CDR3 spans 14 residues. The chain's CDR3 is CASSPQGLNTEAFF. For the CDR3, the DNA is TGTGCCAGCTCACCACAGGGGTTGAACACTGAAGCTTTCTTT.

The DNA of the CDR3 is TGTGCCAGCAGCTCCACAGGGACAGGGTTGGACGAGCAGTACTTC. This translates into CASSSTGTGLDEQYF. The chain carries TRBV7-3 and TRBJ2-7; 9 bases align to TRBD1. CDR1 is SGHTA, CDR2 FQGTGA, per germline. This CDR3 comprises 15 residues. V was pared by 4 bases and J by 5 bases, with 9 bases of the junction left unmatched.

The CDR3 sequence: CATDPGGAGSYEQYF. Here the CDR3 DNA reads TGTGCCACAGACCCGGGGGGGGCTGGATCCTACGAGCAGTACTTC. The chain couples TRBV6-5 to TRBJ2-7; TRBD2 aligns across 8 bases. V was pared by 10 bases and J by 1 base, with 12 bases of the junction left unmatched. This CDR3 region has 15 residues. CDR1 is MNHEY and CDR2 is SVGAGI in the germline V gene.

The chain uses TRBV6-2 or TRBV6-3 and TRBJ1-1, with D maybe TRBD1 (6 bases). Germline values: CDR1 MNHEY, CDR2 SVGEGT. Trimming took 2 bases from V and 3 from J, leaving 19 bases between them. CDR3 length equals 17 residues. The CDR3 coding sequence is TGTGCCAGCAGTTACCCGACCCAGGGGCTGTGGGACACTGAAGCTTTCTTT. It translates to CASSYPTQGLWDTEAFF.

This chain joins TRBV11-2 and TRBJ2-3; perhaps TRBD2 as D (6 bases). The V end was cut by 5 bases, the J end by 4 bases, with 16 bases between. The CDR3 runs 15 residues. CDR1 SGHAT and CDR2 FQNNGV come from the germline V gene. The CDR3 loop is CASSTNPGRSDTQYF. The DNA for the CDR3 is TGTGCCAGCAGCACCAATCCCGGGAGATCAGATACGCAGTATTTT.

V usage is TRBV28 and J usage is TRBJ2-7; 8 bases match TRBD2. With 7 bases clipped from V and 3 bases from J, the junction kept 8 bases outside the gene matches. The CDR3 covers 14 residues. The germline V gene encodes CDR1 MDHEN and CDR2 SYDVKM. The CDR3 loop is CASTSGGPIYEQYF. The CDR3 DNA sequence: TGTGCCAGCACGTCGGGAGGGCCGATCTACGAGCAGTACTTC.

J is TRBJ1-1 and V is TRBV18; TRBD1 might be the D (5 bases). V lost 5 bases and J 5 bases, leaving 12 bases between the germline ends. The CDR3 covers 13 residues. Germline CDR1 reads KGHSH; CDR2 reads LQKENI. The chain's CDR3 is CASSANGGTEAFF. Here the CDR3 DNA reads TGTGCCAGCTCAGCAAACGGGGGGACTGAAGCTTTCTTT.

The CDR3 region is CASSPGQRSDTEAFF. Written as DNA, the CDR3 is TGTGCCAGCTCACCGGGACAGAGATCAGACACTGAAGCTTTCTTT. V usage is TRBV18 and J usage is TRBJ1-1; 7 bases are a match to TRBD1. CDR3 length: 15 residues. Trimming cost V 3 bases and J 3 bases; bases outside gene matches: 7. The germline V gene has CDR1 KGHSH and CDR2 LQKENI.

This clone was found once. V and J are TRBV9 and TRBJ1-2, with 8 bases matching TRBD1. Germline assignment: CDR1 SGDLS and CDR2 YYNGEE. The CDR3 runs to 14 residues. Trimming at V came to 3 bases and at J to 2 bases, leaving 3 bases not matched to a gene. The CDR3 loop is CASSGTGSNYGYTF. DNA of the CDR3: TGTGCCAGCAGCGGGACAGGGTCCAACTATGGCTACACCTTC.

This rearrangement joins TRBV5-1 to TRBJ2-3; 12 bases are a match to TRBD2. The CDR3 length is 16 residues. Germline V CDR1 and CDR2: SGHRS, YFSETQ. The V and J ends lost 0 bases and 4 bases, in that order; junction bases with no gene match: 3. DNA of the CDR3: TGCGCCAGCAGCTTGGGTCTAGCGGGGGGGTCAGATACGCAGTATTTT. It encodes CASSLGLAGGSDTQYF. Based on the CDR3 plus reference TRBV5-1 and TRBJ2-3, the full variable domain is KAGVTQTPRYLIKTRGQQVTLSCSPISGHRSVSWYQQTPGQGLQFLFEYFSETQRNKGNFPGRFSGRQFSNSRSEMNVSTLELGDSALYLCASSLGLAGGSDTQYFGPGTRLTVL.

V gene TRBV25-1 combines with J gene TRBJ1-4; D call uncertain. The V end lost 0 bases, the J end lost 8 bases, and 10 bases lay between the germline ends. This CDR3 is built from 14 residues. CDR1 is MGHDK and CDR2 is SYGVNS in the germline V gene. CDR3 coding DNA: TGTGCCAGCAGTGAATACTCAGGTGGGGAAAAACTGTTTTTT. Its protein product is CASSEYSGGEKLFF.

The V gene is TRBV18, the J gene TRBJ1-2; the D is unclear. CDR3 length equals 14 residues. CDR1 is KGHSH, CDR2 LQKENI, per germline. V dropped 2 bases and J dropped 3 bases, with 10 bases sitting between them. CDR3 sequence: CASSPNFADYGYTF. The CDR3 bases are TGTGCCAGCTCACCAAACTTCGCGGACTATGGCTACACCTTC.

This sequence joins TRBV28 and TRBJ1-4; no reliable D call. The CDR3 is 12 residues long. CDR1 and CDR2 from the germline V gene are MDHEN and SYDVKM. The V and J ends lost 3 bases and 8 bases respectively, with 7 bases between them. CDR3 amino acids: CASSLFLEKLFF. The CDR3 nucleotides are TGTGCCAGCAGTTTGTTTCTGGAAAAACTGTTTTTT.

The J gene is TRBJ2-7, the V gene TRBV6-1; D not resolved. Germline V gives CDR1 MNHNS, CDR2 SASEGT. The CDR3 runs to 14 residues. V lost 0 bases, J lost 3 bases, and 9 bases lay in between. The CDR3, as DNA: TGTGCCAGCAGTGAAGCTGATGGCCTCTACGAGCAGTACTTC. Translating gives CASSEADGLYEQYF.

This clone was seen once. This sequence joins TRBV5-6 and TRBJ2-1, with D perhaps matching TRBD2 (6 bases). CDR3 size: 14 residues. V lost 2 bases to trimming and J lost 2 bases, with 8 bases between them. CDR1 SGHDT and CDR2 YYEEEE come from the germline V gene. The CDR3: CASSFGLTYNEQFF. The CDR3 region has the DNA TGTGCCAGCAGCTTCGGACTAACCTACAATGAGCAGTTCTTC.

The chain has TRBV9 and TRBJ2-2; TRBD1 matches at 7 bases. V was pared by 0 bases and J by 5 bases, with 7 bases of the junction left unmatched. This CDR3 has 16 residues. Looked up from germline, CDR1 is SGDLS and CDR2 is YYNGEE. The CDR3 DNA reads TGTGCCAGCAGCGTAGAAAGCAGGGGGTGGACCGGGGAGCTGTTTTTT. It specifies CASSVESRGWTGELFF.